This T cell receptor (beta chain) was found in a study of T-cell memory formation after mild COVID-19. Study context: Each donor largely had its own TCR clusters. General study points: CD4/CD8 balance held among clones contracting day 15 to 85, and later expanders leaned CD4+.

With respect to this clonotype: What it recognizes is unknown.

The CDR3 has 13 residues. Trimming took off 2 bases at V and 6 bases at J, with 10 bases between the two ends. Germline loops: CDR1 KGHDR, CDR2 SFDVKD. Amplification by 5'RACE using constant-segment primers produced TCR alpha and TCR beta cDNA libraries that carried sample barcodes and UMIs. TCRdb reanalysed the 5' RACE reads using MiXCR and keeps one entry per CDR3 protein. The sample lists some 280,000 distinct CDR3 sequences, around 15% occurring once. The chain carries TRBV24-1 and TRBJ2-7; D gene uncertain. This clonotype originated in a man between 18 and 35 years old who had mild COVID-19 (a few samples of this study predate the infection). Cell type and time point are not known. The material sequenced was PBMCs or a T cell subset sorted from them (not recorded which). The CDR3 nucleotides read TGTGCCACCAGTGATTCCGTGTCGGGCGAGCAGTACTTC. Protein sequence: CATSDSVSGEQYF.